This T cell receptor beta chain was captured in a study of cytomegalovirus exposure and HLA in healthy donors (dated by TCRdb to 2015 to 2018). Turning to the overall study: According to an earlier analysis of a few hundred of the donors, roughly 180 million T cells yielded 100 million or so unique TCR beta sequences and about 300 Gb of sequence data. A later analysis re-examined previously published TCR beta repertoires from 500 to 700 donors and added high-resolution HLA genotyping to investigate patterns of TCR occurrence. Every discovery cohort repertoire had been produced on one sequencing platform. About 280 gigabases of sequencing data and 70 million to 95 million unique TCR sequences made up an early release that covered over 550 HLA-typed donors. In an earlier analysis of over 550 of the donors, high-throughput TCR beta sequencing was used to judge whether each TCR beta V gene segment behaved as functional or pseudogenic. The genetic ancestry cluster associated with self-reported Caucasian donors included 65% to 90% of the 350 to 500 genotyped donors. Using immunosequencing, the study profiled T cell repertoires from 500 to 800 subjects and related those repertoires to cytomegalovirus serostatus. Genome-wide SNP genotypes for about 65% of the 666 donors were used in a later genetic analysis, which treated that subset as a discovery cohort. The later analysis used no new phenotypic data to find candidate immune exposures, relying instead on TCR beta sequences and their occurrence across donors. The number of donors typed differed by locus, with about 629-630 for A, B, C, DRB1 and DQB1, roughly 520 for DQA1, approximately 580 for DPA1, and approximately 470 for DPB1. In addition to the first cohort of 650 to 800 subjects, a separate validation cohort of 100 to 150 different subjects was used. The aim of the study was to test whether cataloging public T cell receptors could identify signatures of past pathogen exposure. HLA typing included class I and class II loci at four-digit resolution. On average, 235,054 unique TCR beta nucleotide sequences were sequenced per donor among 398 genotyped donors of the cohort, with around 19% of those sequences being non-productive. Alongside the repertoire data, information on donor age, sex, ethnicity and CMV serostatus was compiled. High-throughput TCR immunosequencing, statistical association of individual TCRs with disease status, and machine learning were combined to predict cytomegalovirus infection status. Several DR-DQ haplotypes were treated as single units for association and clustering because of strong linkage in the cohort. What the study reported, not specific to this receptor: The only immune exposure information available for the cohort was CMV serostatus. Most TCR sequences were observed very rarely across donors, whereas some public TCRs were present in many individuals. In the study, approximately 160 TCR beta chains were listed as associated with cytomegalovirus. A further reported finding was that TCR beta sequences accurately predicted the HLA-A and HLA-B alleles for most subjects in the first cohort. Linkage disequilibrium might explain the correlated functional status among segregating V segments, but an unknown experimental factor could not be excluded. Specific HLA alleles were associated with over 15,000 TCR beta sequences at a false discovery rate of 0.05 in a later analysis. A later genetic analysis reported fewer N-insertions in productive TCRs among donors in an Asian-associated ancestry cluster than the roughly 640-donor mean. Three of the identified cytomegalovirus-associated TCR beta chains were confirmed in vitro to be specific for cytomegalovirus antigens. Compared with equally common non-associated chains, HLA-associated TCR beta chains in a later analysis were more clonally expanded and had lower generation probabilities. Some IMGT-functional V segments, including TRBV6-2 and TRBV6-3, could not be told apart with the 87-base-pair reads, so those segments were excluded. In a later analysis, the rate of TCR association differed among HLA loci, with DRB1 alleles having the most associated TCRs and HLA-C alleles having the fewest. Because counts were too low, about 18 rarely observed V segments, including chromosome 9 orphons, were excluded from the earlier analysis of about 500 of the donors. The cohort was sequenced for TCR beta chains only, and without alpha or paired-chain data the features that could be detected were limited. In both the original and validation cohorts, the classifier was reported to diagnose cytomegalovirus status with high specificity and sensitivity. Broadly in line with IMGT annotations, most TCR beta V segments showed up in productive rearrangements about 90% or about 30% of the time in an earlier analysis of approximately 600 of the donors. Assigning TCR associations to individual alleles was difficult when HLA alleles, especially DR and DQ, strongly co-occurred. It was suggested by the authors that the approach could potentially be generalized to other disease states and immunological phenotypes. According to a later analysis, most CMV-associated TCR beta chains appeared to be HLA-restricted, and the HLA associations seemed to be driven largely by CMV exposure. In a later analysis, several top co-occurrence clusters were reported to appear linked to parvovirus B19, influenza, CMV and Epstein-Barr virus. The presence/absence analyses assumed that sequencing depth was roughly uniform across donors, and that assumption may not be true. A cluster of highly shared sequence variants was judged likely to represent a technical artifact of the sequencing pipeline. V-gene and J-gene trimming of TCR beta chains was associated with a missense DCLRE1C variant in a later genetic analysis, and the association was replicated in an independent cohort. Because some donors lacked HLA typing at each locus, the association tests relied only on the typed subset.

To note about this clone: The antigen it recognizes is unknown. Base qualities are not provided; no much larger clone lies one nucleotide away.

V is shortened by 5 bases, J by 0 bases, and the region joining them spans 10 bases. Looking up the germline V gene (reference sequence) yields CDR1 LNHDA and CDR2 SQIVND. Including the terminal cysteine and phenylalanine, the CDR3 comprises 15 residues. The retained sequence is limited to the CDR3, 45 bases, with the frame set at the first base. The cohort comprised hundreds of healthy bone marrow donors. At the time of sampling, every cohort member was nominally healthy, though immune exposures that went unrecorded were likely present. The donor was CMV seropositive and belonged to the group of 250 to 350 seropositive cohort members. Every donor gave a peripheral blood sample, and the peripheral blood mononuclear cells from that sample were used for TCR beta sequencing. Genomic DNA extraction from the blood cell samples was performed with the Qiagen DNeasy Blood Extraction Kit. Receptor amplification or capture employed the immunoSEQ multiplex PCR assay. For the multiplex PCR, a mixture combining 60 forward primers for TCR Vbeta segments and 13 reverse primers for TCR Jbeta segments was used. A multiplex PCR assay on genomic DNA amplified the CDR3 region of rearranged TCR beta genes. On the Illumina HiSeq System, the amplified TCR beta libraries were sequenced as 87-base-pair reads. The authors processed their data as follows. A later analysis counted approximately 84 million unique TCR beta chains across the 500 to 850 repertoires, and roughly 9.9 million of these chains were shared by at least two donors. To remove PCR and sequencing errors, raw reads were error-corrected and collapsed into unique sequences using a nearest-neighbor algorithm that merged closely related sequences. V, D and J gene segments were assigned by aligning CDR3 sequences to IMGT reference sequences. For a sequence to be retained, a match of at least six nucleotides to both a V gene segment and a J gene segment was required. A rearrangement counted as productive if the CDR3 had no stop codons and remained in frame with V and J, and every other rearrangement counted as non-productive. Following IMGT convention, CDR3 was defined as the stretch from the second conserved V-encoded cysteine up to the conserved J-encoded phenylalanine. Sequences without an unambiguous match to a single V gene segment were excluded from the earlier analysis of about 640 of the donors. In an earlier analysis of several hundred of the donors, V segments were called functional above 56.7% productive rearrangements and were called segregating when the between-donor standard deviation exceeded 5%. A statistical classification framework was developed to diagnose cytomegalovirus status using the catalog of TCR beta chain sequences. A later analysis assigned V and J genes by comparing TCR nucleotide sequences with IMGT/GENE-DB human TR gene sequences. The TCRdist pipeline was used in a later analysis to assign CDR3 sequences and most-parsimonious VDJ recombination scenarios. A later analysis defined each TCR beta chain by its CDR3 amino acid sequence plus V-gene family, and excluded reads lacking a unique V-gene family. In a later analysis, 450 to 600 highly shared, low-generation-probability nucleotide sequences were removed to address suspected cross-contamination and a sequencing artifact. For each public chain, a later analysis derived a clonal expansion index from normalized ranks of inferred template counts within each repertoire. Generation probabilities in a later analysis came from a VDJ recombination model fitted to out-of-frame rearrangements, and those results were checked against IGoR. In a later analysis, TCR-TCR, TCR-HLA and TCR-CMV co-occurrence was scored with hypergeometric tests, and a repertoire-size bias correction was applied to TCR pairs. In a later analysis, false discovery rates were estimated by permuting HLA or CMV assignments 20 times. In a later analysis, co-occurring TCRs were grouped using DBSCAN, with TCRdist sequence similarity added in when clustering inside HLA-allele-positive subsets. For co-occurrence clustering, repertoires with fewer than 30,000 or more than 120,000 public chains were excluded, along with 5 or 6 repertoires with anomalous nucleotide sharing. Not all clones reach the TCRdb copy of this immuneACCESS table, which keeps in-frame sequences only. Checked studies attribute under half of the gap to unresolved V genes and leave the rest unexplained. The V and J calls and clone size were taken over from that table, and D and trimming were inferred from the DNA. In all, the sample holds over 80,000 clones, and approximately 71% of those were seen once. About a sixth of the sample lies in the top ten.

The chain is made from TRBV19 and TRBJ2-2, with a tentative D gene TRBD2 over 5 matching bases. The sequence was collected from a woman aged 18-30 years in good health and CMV-seropositive. Source material: PBMCs. The CDR3 protein sequence reads: CASSGSEANTGELFF. The DNA sequence is TGTGCCAGTAGTGGATCGGAGGCGAACACCGGGGAGCTGTTTTTT.